The 22 T cell receptor beta chains in this list originate from one sample, sequenced in a study of Ad26.COV2.S vaccination and SARS-CoV-2 variants. Sequencing was performed with immunoSEQ multiplex PCR; in TCRdb, only in-frame clones are kept and a portion is missing. The sample holds approximately 280,000 clones, about 89% seen once. Treatment indicated: some 19 received Ad26.COV2.S at low or high dose, single or two shots; roughly five received placebo; per-sample allocation not given. Samples analyzed were those drawn on day 63 after the first vaccine or placebo injection. Source: peripheral blood, taken in a trial of Ad26.COV2.S vaccine versus placebo. These receptors all stem from a person aged 18-60 years who received the Ad26.COV2.S COVID-19 vaccine or a placebo.

This rearrangement joins TRBV25-1 to TRBJ2-7, with a tentative D call TRBD1 (5 bases). The length of the CDR3 is 15 residues. The germline gives CDR1 MGHDK, CDR2 SYGVNS. Trimming took off 6 bases at V and 2 bases at J, with 17 bases between the two ends. The CDR3 region is CASRDSGRAPYEQYF. The CDR3 DNA follows: TGTGCCAGCAGGGATTCGGGCAGGGCTCCCTACGAGCAGTACTTC.

V gene TRBV5-5 combines with J gene TRBJ1-5, with unresolved D. The CDR3 runs 13 residues. Germline V lookup: CDR1 SGHKS, CDR2 YYEKEE (reference sequence). The ends were cut back, 1 base at V and 4 bases at J, with 6 bases in the middle. CDR3 protein: CASSLRPNQPQHF. CDR3 DNA: TGTGCCAGCAGCTTGCGCCCAAATCAGCCCCAGCATTTT.

V usage is TRBV30 and J usage is TRBJ2-6, with 8 bases aligning to TRBD1. V trimming: 0 bases; J trimming: 2 bases; junction bases outside the gene matches: 9. Germline CDR1 GTSNPN, CDR2 SVGIG (reference sequence). CDR3 length: 18 residues. In nucleotides, the CDR3 is TGTGCCTGGAGTGTAAGGGACAGGCATCTTACTGGGGCCAACGTCCTGACTTTC. This codes for CAWSVRDRHLTGANVLTF.

This clone showed up just once. V gene TRBV2 combines with J gene TRBJ2-4; a possible D gene is TRBD1 (6 bases). From germline, CDR1 is SNHLY and CDR2 FYNNEI. The CDR3 has 15 amino acids. V was pared by 2 bases and J by 3 bases, with 11 bases between. CDR3 region: CASSENRVGKNIQYF. The DNA of the CDR3 is TGTGCCAGCAGTGAAAACAGGGTGGGCAAAAACATTCAGTACTTC.

The genes are TRBV11-1 and TRBJ2-7; tentative D call: TRBD2 (5 bases). V lost 3 bases, J lost 1 base, and 13 bases lay in between. Germline CDR1 is SGHAT and CDR2 is FQDESV (reference sequence). The CDR3 has 15 residues. CDR3 region: CASSFGLAPSYEQYF. CDR3 nucleotides: TGTGCCAGCAGCTTCGGACTCGCCCCTTCCTACGAGCAGTACTTC.

The V gene is TRBV19, the J gene TRBJ2-5; the match to TRBD1 covers 8 bases. This CDR3 is 16 amino acids long. V shed 8 bases, J shed 2 bases, and the junction held 13 bases outside the gene matches. CDR1 and CDR2 (germline): LNHDA, SQIVND (reference sequence). CDR3 sequence (DNA): TGTGCCAGTCAGGCGACAGGGGTTCGGAGGCAAGAGACCCAGTACTTC. Protein product: CASQATGVRRQETQYF. The full variable domain, rest sourced from reference TRBV19 and TRBJ2-5, is DGGITQSPKYLFRKEGQNVTLSCEQNLNHDAMYWYRQDPGQGLRLIYYSQIVNDFQKGDIAEGYSVSREKKESFPLTVTSAQKNPTAFYLCASQATGVRRQETQYFGPGTRLLVL.

J is TRBJ1-2 and V is TRBV6-6; 8 nucleotides line up with TRBD1. Germline lookup yields CDR1 MNHNY and CDR2 SVGAGI (reference sequence). V lost 4 bases, J lost 8 bases, and 12 bases stayed unmatched. The CDR3 consists of 15 residues. The chain's CDR3 is CASSSLLTGAVGYTF. In DNA, the CDR3 is TGTGCCAGCAGTTCCCTTTTGACAGGGGCGGTCGGCTACACCTTC.

A remark on this clone: The sample carries other DNA sequences with the same CDR3. CDR3 protein: CASSQLAGAYEQYF. CDR3 coding DNA: TGTGCCAGCAGCCAGCTAGCGGGGGCATACGAGCAGTACTTC. The rearrangement links TRBV3-1 (or the pseudogene TRBV3-2) to TRBJ2-7, with 10 nucleotides matching TRBD2. This CDR3 is built from 14 residues. V gave up 3 bases and J gave up 4 bases; unmatched junction bases: 3. From germline, CDR1 is LGHDT and CDR2 YNNKEL (reference sequence).

The chain has TRBV6-5 and TRBJ2-1, with 13 bases lining up with TRBD2. The trim removed 6 bases at V and 5 bases at J, leaving 1 base unmatched. The CDR3 loop spans 14 amino acids. Germline V lookup: CDR1 MNHEY, CDR2 SVGAGI. CDR3 nucleotide sequence: TGTGCCAGCAGACTAGCGGGAGGGGACAATGAGCAGTTCTTC. Its translation: CASRLAGGDNEQFF.

The chain combines TRBV3-1 (or the pseudogene TRBV3-2) with TRBJ1-3; 7 bases map to TRBD1. Germline CDR1 LGHDT, CDR2 YNNKEL (reference sequence). CDR3 length: 15 residues. V was pared by 4 bases and J by 4 bases, with 7 bases of the junction left unmatched. The CDR3 region has the DNA TGTGCCAGCAGCCGAAAGACAGGGTGGGGAAACACCATATATTTT. Translated, it gives CASSRKTGWGNTIYF.

This clone was detected only once. The genes are TRBV6-4 and TRBJ1-4; D is possibly TRBD1 (6 bases). The CDR3 is 15 residues long. CDR1 and CDR2 (germline): MRHNA, SNTAGT. V was shortened by 6 bases and J by 3 bases, with 14 bases between the two germline ends. The DNA of the CDR3 is TGTGCCAGCAGCCTCCAGGGGTGGCCTAATGAAAAACTGTTTTTT. It yields the protein CASSLQGWPNEKLFF.

The chain carries TRBV7-3 and TRBJ2-7; D may correspond to TRBD1 or TRBD2 (5 bases each). Trimming shortened V by 4 bases and J by 3 bases, and 13 bases separated the two germline ends. Germline V lookup: CDR1 SGHTA, CDR2 FQGTGA. There are 14 residues in the CDR3. In nucleotides, the CDR3 is TGTGCCAGCAGCTCAAAAGCAGGGAGCTACGAGCAGTACTTC. Translated, it gives CASSSKAGSYEQYF. The entire variable domain, with the rest obtained from reference TRBV7-3 and TRBJ2-7, is as follows: GAGVSQTPSNKVTEKGKYVELRCDPISGHTALYWYRQSLGQGPEFLIYFQGTGAADDSGLPNDRFFAVRPEGSVSTLKIQRTERGDSAVYLCASSSKAGSYEQYFGPGTRLTVT.

The chain couples TRBV7-3 to TRBJ2-3; TRBD2 matches 8 bases. From germline, CDR1 is SGHTA and CDR2 FQGTGA. V shed 1 base and J 6 bases; nucleotides not matched to a gene: 12. The CDR3 spans 17 residues. CDR3 sequence reads: CASSLNPPGVAGDTQYF. CDR3 sequence (DNA): TGTGCCAGCAGCTTAAACCCCCCGGGAGTAGCGGGGGATACGCAGTATTTT. Combining the CDR3 with reference TRBV7-3 and TRBJ2-3 gives the whole variable domain GAGVSQTPSNKVTEKGKYVELRCDPISGHTALYWYRQSLGQGPEFLIYFQGTGAADDSGLPNDRFFAVRPEGSVSTLKIQRTERGDSAVYLCASSLNPPGVAGDTQYFGPGTRLTVL.

The V call is TRBV23-1, the J call TRBJ2-3; D is unresolved. TRBV23-1 is recorded as an ORF, its role being uncertain. Deletions cut 6 bases from V and 0 bases from J, with 16 bases between. The CDR3 consists of 16 residues. The CDR3 loop reads CASSINGSESTDTQYF. The CDR3 DNA follows: TGCGCCAGCAGCATCAACGGGTCAGAGAGCACAGATACGCAGTATTTT.

The chain carries TRBV11-2 and TRBJ2-1, with TRBD2 as a possible D gene (5 bases). Per the germline V gene, CDR1 is SGHAT and CDR2 is FQNNGV. Trimming left V 0 bases short and J 12 bases short, with 9 bases between. The CDR3 is 12 amino acids. The CDR3 nucleotides are TGTGCCAGCAGCTTAGATCGGGGTTTGCAGTTCTTC. Translating gives CASSLDRGLQFF.

The genes are TRBV5-1 and TRBJ2-3; D possibly uses TRBD1 or TRBD2 (6 bases each). The CDR3 loop spans 16 amino acids. Looked up from germline, CDR1 is SGHRS and CDR2 is YFSETQ. V was shortened by 3 bases and J by 5 bases, with 19 bases between the two germline ends. CDR3 sequence (DNA): TGCGCCAGCAGCTCCCACGGCGGGACATATATAGATACGCAGTATTTT. Amino acid sequence: CASSSHGGTYIDTQYF. The full variable domain, rest sourced from reference TRBV5-1 and TRBJ2-3, is KAGVTQTPRYLIKTRGQQVTLSCSPISGHRSVSWYQQTPGQGLQFLFEYFSETQRNKGNFPGRFSGRQFSNSRSEMNVSTLELGDSALYLCASSSHGGTYIDTQYFGPGTRLTVL.

This sequence joins TRBV19 and TRBJ1-3, with D unclear. Germline CDR1 and CDR2: LNHDA and SQIVND (reference sequence). The CDR3 loop spans 12 amino acids. The V gene lost 7 bases and the J gene lost 2 bases, with 6 bases spanning the gap. CDR3 in amino acids: CASMTPGNTIYF. CDR3 bases: TGTGCCAGTATGACACCTGGAAACACCATATATTTT.

A remark on this clone: Other DNA sequences in this specimen translate into the identical CDR3. V is TRBV5-1 and J is TRBJ1-6; D is ambiguous. Germline CDR1 SGHRS, CDR2 YFSETQ. The V and J ends lost 0 bases and 10 bases respectively, with 14 bases between them. This CDR3 is built from 15 residues. CDR3 in amino acids: CASSLVWGVGSPLHF. The DNA for the CDR3 is TGCGCCAGCAGCTTGGTGTGGGGAGTGGGGTCACCCCTCCACTTT.

There are a few counts of this clone. V is TRBV7-9 and J is TRBJ1-4; D is uncertain. This CDR3 region has 17 residues. Germline V lookup: CDR1 SEHNR, CDR2 FQNEAQ (reference sequence). V lost 5 bases, J lost 8 bases, and 24 bases lay in between. The CDR3 here is CASSAFRGGSHAEKLFF. The CDR3 coding sequence is TGTGCCAGCAGCGCTTTTAGAGGAGGAAGTCATGCGGAAAAACTGTTTTTT.

The chain combines TRBV19 with TRBJ2-5; no clear D gene. Germline V gene lookup returns CDR1 LNHDA and CDR2 SQIVND (reference sequence). The CDR3 consists of 13 residues. With 5 bases removed from V and 1 base from J, the gap between germline ends came to 8 bases. CDR3 coding DNA: TGTGCCAGTAGTTGGCAGGCCCAAGAGACCCAGTACTTC. Protein: CASSWQAQETQYF.

The J gene is TRBJ1-2, the V gene TRBV19, with 10 bases aligning to TRBD1. This CDR3 is built from 16 residues. The trim removed 5 bases at V and 3 bases at J, leaving 9 bases unmatched. CDR1 and CDR2 from the germline V gene are LNHDA and SQIVND (reference sequence). The CDR3 region has the DNA TGTGCCAGTAGTCCCCCCTCGGGGACAGGGGACTATGGCTACACCTTC. Its protein product is CASSPPSGTGDYGYTF. The full variable domain, its missing parts supplied by reference TRBV19 and TRBJ1-2, is DGGITQSPKYLFRKEGQNVTLSCEQNLNHDAMYWYRQDPGQGLRLIYYSQIVNDFQKGDIAEGYSVSREKKESFPLTVTSAQKNPTAFYLCASSPPSGTGDYGYTFGSGTRLTVV.

The chain carries TRBV10-3 and TRBJ2-6; maybe TRBD2 (6 bases). Germline CDR1 and CDR2: ENHRY and SYGVKD. The CDR3 spans 16 residues. V dropped 4 bases and J dropped 0 bases, with 10 bases sitting between them. The CDR3 sequence is CAISGAGSSGANVLTF. The CDR3 DNA reads TGTGCCATCAGTGGTGCGGGGAGCTCTGGGGCCAACGTCCTGACTTTC.